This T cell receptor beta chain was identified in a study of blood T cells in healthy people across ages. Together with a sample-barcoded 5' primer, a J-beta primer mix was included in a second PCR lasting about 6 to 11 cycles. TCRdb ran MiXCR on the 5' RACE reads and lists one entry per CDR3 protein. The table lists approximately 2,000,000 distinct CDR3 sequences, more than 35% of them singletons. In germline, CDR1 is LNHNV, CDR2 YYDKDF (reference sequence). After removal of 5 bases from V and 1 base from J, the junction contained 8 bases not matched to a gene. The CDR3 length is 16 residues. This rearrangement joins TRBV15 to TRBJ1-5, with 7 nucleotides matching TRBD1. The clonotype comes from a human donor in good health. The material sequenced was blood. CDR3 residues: CATSENRGLSNQPQHF. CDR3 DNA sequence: TGTGCCACCAGCGAAAACAGGGGACTGAGCAATCAGCCCCAGCATTTT.